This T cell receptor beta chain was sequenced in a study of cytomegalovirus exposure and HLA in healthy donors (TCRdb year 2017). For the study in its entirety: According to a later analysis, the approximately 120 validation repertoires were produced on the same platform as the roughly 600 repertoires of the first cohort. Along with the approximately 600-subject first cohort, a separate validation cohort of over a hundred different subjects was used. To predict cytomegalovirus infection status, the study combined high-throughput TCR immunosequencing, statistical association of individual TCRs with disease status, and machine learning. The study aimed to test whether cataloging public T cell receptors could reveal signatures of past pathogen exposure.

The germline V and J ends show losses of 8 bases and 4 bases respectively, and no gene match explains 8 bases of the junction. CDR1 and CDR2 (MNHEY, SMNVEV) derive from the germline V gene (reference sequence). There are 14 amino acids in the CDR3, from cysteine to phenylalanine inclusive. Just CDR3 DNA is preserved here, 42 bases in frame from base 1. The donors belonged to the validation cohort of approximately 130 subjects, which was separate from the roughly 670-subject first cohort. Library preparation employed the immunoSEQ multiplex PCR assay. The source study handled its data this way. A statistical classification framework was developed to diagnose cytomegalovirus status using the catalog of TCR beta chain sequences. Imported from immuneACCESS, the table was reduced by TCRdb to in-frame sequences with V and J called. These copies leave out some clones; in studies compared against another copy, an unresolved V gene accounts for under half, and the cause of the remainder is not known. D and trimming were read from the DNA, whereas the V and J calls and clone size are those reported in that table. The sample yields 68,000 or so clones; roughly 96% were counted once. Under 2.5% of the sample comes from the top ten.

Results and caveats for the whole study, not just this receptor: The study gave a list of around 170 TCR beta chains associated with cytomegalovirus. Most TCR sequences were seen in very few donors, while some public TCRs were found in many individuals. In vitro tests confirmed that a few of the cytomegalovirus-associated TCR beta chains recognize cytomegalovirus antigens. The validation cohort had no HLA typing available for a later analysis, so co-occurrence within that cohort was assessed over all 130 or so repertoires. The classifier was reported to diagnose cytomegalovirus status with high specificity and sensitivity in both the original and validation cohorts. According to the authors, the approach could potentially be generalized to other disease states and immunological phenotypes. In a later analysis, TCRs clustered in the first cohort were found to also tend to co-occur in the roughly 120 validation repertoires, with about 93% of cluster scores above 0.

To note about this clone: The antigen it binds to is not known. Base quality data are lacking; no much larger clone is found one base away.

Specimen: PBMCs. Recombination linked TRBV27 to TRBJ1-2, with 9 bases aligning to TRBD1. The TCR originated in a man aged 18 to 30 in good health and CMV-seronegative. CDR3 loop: CASRTGDQGYGYTF. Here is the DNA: TGTGCCAGCCGGACAGGGGATCAAGGCTATGGCTACACCTTC.